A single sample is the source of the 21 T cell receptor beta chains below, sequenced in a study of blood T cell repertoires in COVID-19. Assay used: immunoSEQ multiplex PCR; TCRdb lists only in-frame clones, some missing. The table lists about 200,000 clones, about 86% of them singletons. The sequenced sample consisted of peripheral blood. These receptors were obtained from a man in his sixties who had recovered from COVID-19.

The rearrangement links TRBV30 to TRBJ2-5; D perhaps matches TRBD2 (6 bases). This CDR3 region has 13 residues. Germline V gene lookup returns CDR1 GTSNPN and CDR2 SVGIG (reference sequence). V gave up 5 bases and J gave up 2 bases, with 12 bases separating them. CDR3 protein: CAWVGGTQETQYF. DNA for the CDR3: TGTGCCTGGGTGGGCGGGACGCAAGAGACCCAGTACTTC.

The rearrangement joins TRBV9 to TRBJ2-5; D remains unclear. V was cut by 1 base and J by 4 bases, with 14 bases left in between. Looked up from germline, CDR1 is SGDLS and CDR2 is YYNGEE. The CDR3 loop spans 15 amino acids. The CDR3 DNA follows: TGTGCCAGCAGCGTAACGAGGAGCGTGTCAGAGACCCAGTACTTC. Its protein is CASSVTRSVSETQYF. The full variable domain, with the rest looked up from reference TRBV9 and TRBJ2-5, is DSGVTQTPKHLITATGQRVTLRCSPRSGDLSVYWYQQSLDQGLQFLIQYYNGEERAKGNILERFSAQQFPDLHSELNLSSLELGDSALYFCASSVTRSVSETQYFGPGTRLLVL.

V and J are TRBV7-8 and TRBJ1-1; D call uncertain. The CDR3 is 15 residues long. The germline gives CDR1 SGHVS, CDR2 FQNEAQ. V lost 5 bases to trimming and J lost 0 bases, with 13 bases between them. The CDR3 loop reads CASSPGRTLNTEAFF. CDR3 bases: TGTGCCAGCAGCCCCGGAAGGACTCTGAACACTGAAGCTTTCTTT.

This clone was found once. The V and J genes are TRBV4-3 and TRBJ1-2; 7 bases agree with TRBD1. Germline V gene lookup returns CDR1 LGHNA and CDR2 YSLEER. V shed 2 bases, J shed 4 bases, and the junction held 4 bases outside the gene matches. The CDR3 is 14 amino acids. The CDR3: CASSQLGQSYGYTF. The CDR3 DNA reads TGCGCCAGCAGCCAACTGGGACAGAGCTATGGCTACACCTTC.

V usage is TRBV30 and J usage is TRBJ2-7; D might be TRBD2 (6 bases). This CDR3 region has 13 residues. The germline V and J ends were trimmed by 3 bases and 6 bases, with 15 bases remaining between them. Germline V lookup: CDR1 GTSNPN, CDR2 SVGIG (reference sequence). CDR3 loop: CAWRTYVGGEQYF. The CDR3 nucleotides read TGTGCCTGGAGAACCTACGTCGGGGGCGAGCAGTACTTC.

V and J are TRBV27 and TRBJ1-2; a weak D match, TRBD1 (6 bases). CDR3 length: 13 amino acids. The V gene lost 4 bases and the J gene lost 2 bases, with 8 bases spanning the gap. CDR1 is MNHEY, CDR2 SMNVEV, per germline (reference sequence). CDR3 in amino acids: CASSYRENYGYTF. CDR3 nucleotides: TGTGCCAGCAGTTACAGGGAAAACTATGGCTACACCTTC.

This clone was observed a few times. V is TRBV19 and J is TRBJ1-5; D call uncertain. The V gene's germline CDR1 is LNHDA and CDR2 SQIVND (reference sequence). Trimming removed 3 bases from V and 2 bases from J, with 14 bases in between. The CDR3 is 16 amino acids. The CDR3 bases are TGTGCCAGTAGTATGGGAGAGGGAAGGGGCAATCAGCCCCAGCATTTT. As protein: CASSMGEGRGNQPQHF. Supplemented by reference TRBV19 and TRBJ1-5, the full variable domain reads DGGITQSPKYLFRKEGQNVTLSCEQNLNHDAMYWYRQDPGQGLRLIYYSQIVNDFQKGDIAEGYSVSREKKESFPLTVTSAQKNPTAFYLCASSMGEGRGNQPQHFGDGTRLSIL.

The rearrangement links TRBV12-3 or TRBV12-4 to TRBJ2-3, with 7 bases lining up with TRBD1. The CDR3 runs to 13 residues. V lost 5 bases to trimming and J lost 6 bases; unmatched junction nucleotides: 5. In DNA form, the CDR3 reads TGTGCCAGCAGTAAGGACAGGCAGGATACGCAGTATTTT. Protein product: CASSKDRQDTQYF.

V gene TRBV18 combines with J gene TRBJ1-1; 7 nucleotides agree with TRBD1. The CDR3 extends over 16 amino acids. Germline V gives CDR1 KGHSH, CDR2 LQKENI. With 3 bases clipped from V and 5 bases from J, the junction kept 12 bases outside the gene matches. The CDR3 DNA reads TGTGCCAGCTCACCCTTGACAGGGCTGGCTGATACTGAAGCTTTCTTT. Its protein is CASSPLTGLADTEAFF.

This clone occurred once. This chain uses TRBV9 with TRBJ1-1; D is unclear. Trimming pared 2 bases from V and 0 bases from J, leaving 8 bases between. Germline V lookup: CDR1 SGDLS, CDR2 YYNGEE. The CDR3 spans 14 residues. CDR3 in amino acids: CASSVQPMNTEAFF. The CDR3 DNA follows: TGTGCCAGCAGCGTTCAACCTATGAACACTGAAGCTTTCTTT. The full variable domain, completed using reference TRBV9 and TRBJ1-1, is DSGVTQTPKHLITATGQRVTLRCSPRSGDLSVYWYQQSLDQGLQFLIQYYNGEERAKGNILERFSAQQFPDLHSELNLSSLELGDSALYFCASSVQPMNTEAFFGQGTRLTVV.

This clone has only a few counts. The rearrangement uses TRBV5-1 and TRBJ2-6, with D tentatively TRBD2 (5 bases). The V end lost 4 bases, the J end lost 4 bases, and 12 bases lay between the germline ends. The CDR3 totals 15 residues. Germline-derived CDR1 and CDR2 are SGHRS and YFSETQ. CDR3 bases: TGCGCCAGCAGCGGAGGAGGTGAAGGGGCCAACGTCCTGACTTTC. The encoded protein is CASSGGGEGANVLTF.

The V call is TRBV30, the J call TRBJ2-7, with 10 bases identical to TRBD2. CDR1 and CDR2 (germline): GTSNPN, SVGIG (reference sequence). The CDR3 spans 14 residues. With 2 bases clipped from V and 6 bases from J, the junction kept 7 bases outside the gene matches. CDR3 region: CAWSSGTSVVEQYF. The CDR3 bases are TGTGCCTGGAGTTCGGGGACTAGCGTTGTCGAGCAGTACTTC.

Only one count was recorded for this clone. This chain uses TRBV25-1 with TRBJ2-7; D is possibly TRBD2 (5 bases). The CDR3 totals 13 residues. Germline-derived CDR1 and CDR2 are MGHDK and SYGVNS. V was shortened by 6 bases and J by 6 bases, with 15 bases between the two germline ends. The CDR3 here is CASSLDTGSEQYF. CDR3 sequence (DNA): TGTGCCAGCAGCCTGGATACGGGAAGCGAGCAGTACTTC.

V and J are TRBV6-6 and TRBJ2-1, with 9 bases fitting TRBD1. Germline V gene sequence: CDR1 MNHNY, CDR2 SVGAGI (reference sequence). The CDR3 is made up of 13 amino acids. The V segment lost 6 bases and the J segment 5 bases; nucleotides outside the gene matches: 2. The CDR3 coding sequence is TGTGCCAGCAGCGGACAGGGGAACAATGAGCAGTTCTTC. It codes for CASSGQGNNEQFF.

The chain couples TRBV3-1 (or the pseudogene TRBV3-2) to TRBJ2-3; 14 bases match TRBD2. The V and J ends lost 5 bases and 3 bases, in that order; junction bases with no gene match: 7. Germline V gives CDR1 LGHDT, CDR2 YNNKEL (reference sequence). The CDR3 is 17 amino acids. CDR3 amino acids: CASSATSGGVWTDTQYF. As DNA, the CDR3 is TGTGCCAGCAGCGCGACTAGCGGGGGGGTTTGGACAGATACGCAGTATTTT.

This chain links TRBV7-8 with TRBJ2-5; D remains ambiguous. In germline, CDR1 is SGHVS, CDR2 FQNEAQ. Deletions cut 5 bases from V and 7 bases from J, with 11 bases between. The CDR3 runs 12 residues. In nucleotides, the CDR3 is TGTGCCAGCAGCCCAAATGTCGGGACCCAGTACTTC. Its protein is CASSPNVGTQYF.

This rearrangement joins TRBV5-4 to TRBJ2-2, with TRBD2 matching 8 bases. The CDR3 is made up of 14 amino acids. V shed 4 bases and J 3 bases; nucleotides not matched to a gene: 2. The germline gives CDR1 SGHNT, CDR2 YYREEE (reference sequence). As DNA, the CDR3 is TGTGCCAGCAGCCGGGGGGGGTACACCGGGGAGCTGTTTTTT. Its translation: CASSRGGYTGELFF.

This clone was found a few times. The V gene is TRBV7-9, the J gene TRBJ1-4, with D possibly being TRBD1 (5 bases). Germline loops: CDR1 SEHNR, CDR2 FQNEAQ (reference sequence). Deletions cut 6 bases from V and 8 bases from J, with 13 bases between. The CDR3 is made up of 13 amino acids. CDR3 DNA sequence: TGTGCCAGCAGGCCTCCTACAGGAGAAAAACTGTTTTTT. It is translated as CASRPPTGEKLFF.

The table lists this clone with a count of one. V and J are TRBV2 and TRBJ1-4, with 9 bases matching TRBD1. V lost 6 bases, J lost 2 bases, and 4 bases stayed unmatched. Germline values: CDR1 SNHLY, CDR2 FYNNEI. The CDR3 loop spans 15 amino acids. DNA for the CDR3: TGTGCCAGCAGCCTTGGACAGGGGACTAATGAAAAACTGTTTTTT. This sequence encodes CASSLGQGTNEKLFF.

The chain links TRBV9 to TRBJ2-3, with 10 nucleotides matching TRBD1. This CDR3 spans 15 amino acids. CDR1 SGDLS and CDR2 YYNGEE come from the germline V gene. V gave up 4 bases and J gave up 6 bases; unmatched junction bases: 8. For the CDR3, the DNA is TGTGCCAGCAGCCCCTGGGACAGGGGTTCCGATACGCAGTATTTT. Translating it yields CASSPWDRGSDTQYF.

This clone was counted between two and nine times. The CDR3 DNA reads as TGTGCCAGTAGTATTTCCCGGAACACTGAAGCTTTCTTT. As protein: CASSISRNTEAFF. The chain is built from TRBV19 and TRBJ1-1; D not resolved. Trimming stripped 3 bases from V and 1 base from J, with 6 bases between. The length of the CDR3 is 13 residues. Per the germline V gene, CDR1 is LNHDA and CDR2 is SQIVND (reference sequence).